This record looks at one TCR beta chain sequence and its context. The antigen is unknown. Sampling consisted of one heparinised blood draw per donor, averaging approximately 100 mL. Sequenced material consisted of expressed TCRB transcripts (all of the isolated RNA was reverse transcribed). Clones were read by immunoSEQ multiplex PCR, and TCRdb kept only the in-frame ones, dropping some. The sample lists about 260,000 clones, 55% to 70% occurring once. The data derive from a study of beta chain features in type 1 diabetes. Overall study results and limits: Naive, central memory and regulatory TCRB repertoires appeared more similar among patients than healthy donors.

The source is a man aged 25 to 45 in good health. Sample: naive CD4+ T cells from blood.

The CDR3 DNA reads TGCGCCAGCAGCTTCCCAGGCACAGATACGCAGTATTTT. This sequence encodes CASSFPGTDTQYF. The chain recombines TRBV5-1 with TRBJ2-3; no clear D. This CDR3 contains 13 residues. Trimming stripped 2 bases from V and 1 base from J, with 5 bases between. Per germline, CDR1 SGHRS and CDR2 YFSETQ.